Described below is a single T cell receptor beta chain sequence and its context. The J segment lost 7 bases and the V segment lost 5 bases, leaving 7 bases of the junction unmatched. The length of the CDR3 is 13 residues. CDR1 and CDR2 (germline): MDHEN, SYDVKM. The data were obtained in a study of blood T cell repertoires in COVID-19. Only in-frame clones appear in the TCRdb table, and some are missing; sequencing was by immunoSEQ multiplex PCR. The sample yields 200,000 to 250,000 clones, under 85% seen once. The chain links TRBV28 to TRBJ1-2, with 7 bases that match TRBD1. What was sequenced was peripheral blood. The TCR comes from an elderly woman with COVID-19, enrolled during active disease. Written as DNA, the CDR3 is TGTGCCAGCAGTATCCCTGGGACAGTTGGCTACACCTTC. This codes for CASSIPGTVGYTF.